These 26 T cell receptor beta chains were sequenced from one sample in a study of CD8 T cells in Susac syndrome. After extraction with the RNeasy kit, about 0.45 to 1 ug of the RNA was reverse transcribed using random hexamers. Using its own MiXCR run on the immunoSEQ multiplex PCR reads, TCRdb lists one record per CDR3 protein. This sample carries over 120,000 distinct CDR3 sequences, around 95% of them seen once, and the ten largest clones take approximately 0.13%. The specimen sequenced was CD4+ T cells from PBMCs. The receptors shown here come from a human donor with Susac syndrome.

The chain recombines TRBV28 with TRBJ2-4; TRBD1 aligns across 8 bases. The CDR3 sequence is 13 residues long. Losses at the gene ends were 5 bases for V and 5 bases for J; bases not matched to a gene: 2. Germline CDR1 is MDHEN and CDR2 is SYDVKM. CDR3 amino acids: CASSQTGENIQYF. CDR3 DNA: TGTGCCAGCAGTCAGACAGGGGAAAACATTCAGTACTTC. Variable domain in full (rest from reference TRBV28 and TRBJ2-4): DVKVTQSSRYLVKRTGEKVFLECVQDMDHENMFWYRQDPGLGLRLIYFSYDVKMKEKGDIPEGYSVSREKKERFSLILESASTNQTSMYLCASSQTGENIQYFGAGTRLSVL.

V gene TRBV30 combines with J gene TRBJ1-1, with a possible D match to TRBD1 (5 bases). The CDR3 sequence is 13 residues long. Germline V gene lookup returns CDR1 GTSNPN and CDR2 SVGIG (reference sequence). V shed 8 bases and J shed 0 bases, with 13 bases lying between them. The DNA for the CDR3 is TGTGCCGTCGGTCGGGGGGTGAACACTGAAGCTTTCTTT. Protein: CAVGRGVNTEAFF. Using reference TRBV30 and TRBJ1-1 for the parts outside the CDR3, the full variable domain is SQTIHQWPATLVQPVGSPLSLECTVEGTSNPNLYWYRQAAGRGLQLLFYSVGIGQISSEVPQNLSASRPQDRQFILSSKKLLLSDSGFYLCAVGRGVNTEAFFGQGTRLTVV.

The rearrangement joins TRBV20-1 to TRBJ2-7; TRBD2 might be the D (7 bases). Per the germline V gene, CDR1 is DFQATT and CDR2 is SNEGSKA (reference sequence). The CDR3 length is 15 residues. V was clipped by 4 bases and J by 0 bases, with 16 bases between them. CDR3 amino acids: CSAKGGGRSSYEQYF. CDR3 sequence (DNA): TGCAGTGCTAAAGGGGGGGGGAGGAGCTCCTACGAGCAGTACTTC.

The CDR3 DNA reads as TGCGCCAGCAGCCACGACCTTTACGAGCAGTACTTC. Translating gives CASSHDLYEQYF. The chain recombines TRBV5-1 with TRBJ2-7; no clear D gene. CDR1 is SGHRS and CDR2 is YFSETQ in the germline V gene. Deletions cut 4 bases from V and 4 bases from J, with 9 bases between. CDR3 size: 12 residues.

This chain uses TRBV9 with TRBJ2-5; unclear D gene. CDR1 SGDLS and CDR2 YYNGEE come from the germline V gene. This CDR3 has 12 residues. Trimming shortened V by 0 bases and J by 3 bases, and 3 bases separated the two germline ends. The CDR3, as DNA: TGTGCCAGCAGCGTAGCAGAAGAGACCCAGTACTTC. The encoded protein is CASSVAEETQYF.

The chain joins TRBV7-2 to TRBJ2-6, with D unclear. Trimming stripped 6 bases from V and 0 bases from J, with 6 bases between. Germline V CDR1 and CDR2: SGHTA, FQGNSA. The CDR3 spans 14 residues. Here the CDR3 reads CASSQYSGANVLTF. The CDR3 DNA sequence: TGTGCCAGCAGTCAATACTCTGGGGCCAACGTCCTGACTTTC.

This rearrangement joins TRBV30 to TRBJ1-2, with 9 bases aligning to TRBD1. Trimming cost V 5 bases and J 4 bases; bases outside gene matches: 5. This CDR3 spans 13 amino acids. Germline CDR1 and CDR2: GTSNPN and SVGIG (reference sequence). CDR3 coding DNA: TGTGCCTGGCGACAGGGGGAGAGCTATGGCTACACCTTC. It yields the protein CAWRQGESYGYTF.

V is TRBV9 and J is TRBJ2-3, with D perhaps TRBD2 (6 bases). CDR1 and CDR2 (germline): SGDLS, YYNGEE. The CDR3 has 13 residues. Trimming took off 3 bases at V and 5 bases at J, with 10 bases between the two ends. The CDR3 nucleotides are TGTGCCAGCAGCGCGGGGGTGAAAGATACGCAGTATTTT. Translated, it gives CASSAGVKDTQYF.

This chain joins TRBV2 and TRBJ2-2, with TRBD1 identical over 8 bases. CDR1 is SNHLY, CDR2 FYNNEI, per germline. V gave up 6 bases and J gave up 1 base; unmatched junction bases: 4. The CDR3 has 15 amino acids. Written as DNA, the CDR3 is TGTGCCAGCAGCGGACAGGGAAGGAACACCGGGGAGCTGTTTTTT. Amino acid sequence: CASSGQGRNTGELFF.

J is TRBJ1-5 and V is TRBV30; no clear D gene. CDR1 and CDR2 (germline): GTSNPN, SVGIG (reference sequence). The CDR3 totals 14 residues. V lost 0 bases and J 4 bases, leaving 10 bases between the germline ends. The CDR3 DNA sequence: TGTGCCTGGAGTGTAGCTACTTTGAATCAGCCCCAGCATTTT. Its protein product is CAWSVATLNQPQHF.

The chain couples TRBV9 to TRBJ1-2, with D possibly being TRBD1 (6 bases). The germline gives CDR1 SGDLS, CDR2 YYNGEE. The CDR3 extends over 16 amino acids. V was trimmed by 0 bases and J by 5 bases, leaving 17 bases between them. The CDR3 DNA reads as TGTGCCAGCAGCGTAGCTGGGCGGGGGCTAGGGTATGGCTACACCTTC. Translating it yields CASSVAGRGLGYGYTF.

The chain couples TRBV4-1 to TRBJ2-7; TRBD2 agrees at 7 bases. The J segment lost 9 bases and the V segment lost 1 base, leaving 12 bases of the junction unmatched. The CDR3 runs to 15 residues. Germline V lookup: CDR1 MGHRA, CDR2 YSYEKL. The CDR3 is CASSQVVTEPGGQYF. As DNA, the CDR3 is TGCGCCAGCAGCCAAGTAGTGACAGAGCCGGGGGGGCAGTACTTC.

Here the CDR3 DNA reads TGTGCCAGCACCGCCACTAGCGGGCCATACAATGAGCAGTTCTTC. Translating gives CASTATSGPYNEQFF. The chain recombines TRBV2 with TRBJ2-1; 9 bases align to TRBD2. The CDR3 length is 15 residues. Looked up from germline, CDR1 is SNHLY and CDR2 is FYNNEI. V lost 7 bases to trimming and J lost 4 bases; unmatched junction nucleotides: 8. Together with reference TRBV2 and TRBJ2-1, the CDR3 gives the full variable domain: EPEVTQTPSHQVTQMGQEVILRCVPISNHLYFYWYRQILGQKVEFLVSFYNNEISEKSEIFDDQFSVERPDGSNFTLKIRSTKLEDSAMYFCASTATSGPYNEQFFGPGTRLTVL.

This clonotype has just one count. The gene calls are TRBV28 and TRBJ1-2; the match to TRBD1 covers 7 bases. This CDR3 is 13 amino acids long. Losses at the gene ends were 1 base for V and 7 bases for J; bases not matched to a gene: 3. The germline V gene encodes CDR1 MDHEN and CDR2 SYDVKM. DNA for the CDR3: TGTGCCAGCAGTTTATCGGACAGGAGTGGCTACACCTTC. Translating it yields CASSLSDRSGYTF.

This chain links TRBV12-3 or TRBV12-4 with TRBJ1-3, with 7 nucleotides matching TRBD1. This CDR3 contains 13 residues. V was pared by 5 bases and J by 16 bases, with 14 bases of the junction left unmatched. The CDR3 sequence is CASSQASGTVMYF. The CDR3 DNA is TGTGCCAGCAGTCAGGCTTCCGGGACAGTGATGTATTTT.

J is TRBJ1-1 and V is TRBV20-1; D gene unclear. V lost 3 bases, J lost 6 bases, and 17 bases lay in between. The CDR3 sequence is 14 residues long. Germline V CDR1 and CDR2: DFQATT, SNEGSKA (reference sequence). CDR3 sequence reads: CSASLLAGGAEAFF. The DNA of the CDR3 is TGCAGTGCTAGTCTCCTTGCCGGTGGGGCTGAAGCTTTCTTT.

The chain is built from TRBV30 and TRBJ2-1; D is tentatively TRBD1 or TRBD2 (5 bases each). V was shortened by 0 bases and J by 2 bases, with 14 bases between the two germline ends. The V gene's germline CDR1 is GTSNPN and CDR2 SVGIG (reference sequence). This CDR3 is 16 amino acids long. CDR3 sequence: CAWSVREGLAYNEQFF. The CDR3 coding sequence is TGTGCCTGGAGTGTACGTGAGGGGCTGGCCTACAATGAGCAGTTCTTC. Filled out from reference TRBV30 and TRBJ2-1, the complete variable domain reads SQTIHQWPATLVQPVGSPLSLECTVEGTSNPNLYWYRQAAGRGLQLLFYSVGIGQISSEVPQNLSASRPQDRQFILSSKKLLLSDSGFYLCAWSVREGLAYNEQFFGPGTRLTVL.

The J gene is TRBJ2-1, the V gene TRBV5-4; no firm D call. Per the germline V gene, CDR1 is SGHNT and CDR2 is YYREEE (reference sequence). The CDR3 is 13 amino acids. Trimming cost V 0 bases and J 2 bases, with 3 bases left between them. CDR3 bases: TGTGCCAGCAGCTTGGGGGCCTACAATGAGCAGTTCTTC. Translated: CASSLGAYNEQFF. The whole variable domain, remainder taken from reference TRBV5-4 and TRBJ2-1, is ETGVTQSPTHLIKTRGQQVTLRCSSQSGHNTVSWYQQALGQGPQFIFQYYREEENGRGNFPPRFSGLQFPNYSSELNVNALELDDSALYLCASSLGAYNEQFFGPGTRLTVL.

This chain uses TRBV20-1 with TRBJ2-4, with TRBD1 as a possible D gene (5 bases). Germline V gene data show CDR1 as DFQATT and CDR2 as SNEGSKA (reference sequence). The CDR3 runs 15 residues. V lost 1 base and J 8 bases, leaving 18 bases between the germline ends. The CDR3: CSARGQGNEKDIQYF. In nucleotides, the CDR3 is TGCAGTGCTAGAGGGCAGGGCAATGAGAAGGACATTCAGTACTTC.

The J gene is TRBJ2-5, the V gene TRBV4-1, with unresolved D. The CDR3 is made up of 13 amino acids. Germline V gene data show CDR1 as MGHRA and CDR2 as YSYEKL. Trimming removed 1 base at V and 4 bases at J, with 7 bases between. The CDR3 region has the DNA TGCGCCAGCAGCCAAGGGAATAGAGAGACCCAGTACTTC. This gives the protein CASSQGNRETQYF.

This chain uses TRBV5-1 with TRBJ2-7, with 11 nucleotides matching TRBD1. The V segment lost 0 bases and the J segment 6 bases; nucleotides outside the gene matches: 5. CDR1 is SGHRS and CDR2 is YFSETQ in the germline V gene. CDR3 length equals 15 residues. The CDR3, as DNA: TGCGCCAGCAGCTTGGGGGACAGGGGGACTGGCGAGCAGTACTTC. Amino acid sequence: CASSLGDRGTGEQYF.

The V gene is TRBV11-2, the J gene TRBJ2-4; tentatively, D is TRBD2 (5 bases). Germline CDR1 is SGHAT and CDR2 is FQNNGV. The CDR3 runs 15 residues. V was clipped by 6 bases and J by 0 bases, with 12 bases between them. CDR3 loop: CASRSIEGAKNIQYF. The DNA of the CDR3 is TGTGCCAGCAGATCCATTGAGGGAGCCAAAAACATTCAGTACTTC.

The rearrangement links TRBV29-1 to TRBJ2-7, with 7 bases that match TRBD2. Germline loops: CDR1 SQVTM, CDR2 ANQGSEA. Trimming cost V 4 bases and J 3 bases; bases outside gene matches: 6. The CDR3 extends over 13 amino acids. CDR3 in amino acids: CSVVTGRNYEQYF. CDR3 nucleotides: TGCAGCGTTGTCACCGGGAGGAACTACGAGCAGTACTTC.

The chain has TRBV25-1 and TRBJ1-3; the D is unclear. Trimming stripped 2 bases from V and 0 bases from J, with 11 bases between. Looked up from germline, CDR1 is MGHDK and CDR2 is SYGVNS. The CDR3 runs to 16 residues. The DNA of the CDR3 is TGTGCCAGCAGTGAAACTACGGGGAGCTCTGGAAACACCATATATTTT. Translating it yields CASSETTGSSGNTIYF.

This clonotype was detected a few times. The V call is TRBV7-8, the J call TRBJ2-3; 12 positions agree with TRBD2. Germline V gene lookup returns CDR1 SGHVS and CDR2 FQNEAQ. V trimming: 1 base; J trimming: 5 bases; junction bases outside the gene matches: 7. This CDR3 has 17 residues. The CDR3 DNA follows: TGTGCCAGCAGCTTAGGGCGACTAGCGGGGGCTGTAGATACGCAGTATTTT. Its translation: CASSLGRLAGAVDTQYF. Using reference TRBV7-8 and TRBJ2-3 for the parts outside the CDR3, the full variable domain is GAGVSQSPRYKVAKRGQDVALRCDPISGHVSLFWYQQALGQGPEFLTYFQNEAQLDKSGLPSDRFFAERPEGSVSTLKIQRTQQEDSAVYLCASSLGRLAGAVDTQYFGPGTRLTVL.

CDR3 sequence: CASSQTVTAGETQYF. CDR3 coding DNA: TGTGCCAGCAGCCAAACCGTTACAGCGGGAGAGACCCAGTACTTC. This chain joins TRBV3-1 and TRBJ2-5; maybe TRBD2 (6 bases). Germline CDR1 LGHDT, CDR2 YNNKEL (reference sequence). V was clipped by 2 bases and J by 4 bases, with 14 bases between them. This CDR3 is built from 15 residues.